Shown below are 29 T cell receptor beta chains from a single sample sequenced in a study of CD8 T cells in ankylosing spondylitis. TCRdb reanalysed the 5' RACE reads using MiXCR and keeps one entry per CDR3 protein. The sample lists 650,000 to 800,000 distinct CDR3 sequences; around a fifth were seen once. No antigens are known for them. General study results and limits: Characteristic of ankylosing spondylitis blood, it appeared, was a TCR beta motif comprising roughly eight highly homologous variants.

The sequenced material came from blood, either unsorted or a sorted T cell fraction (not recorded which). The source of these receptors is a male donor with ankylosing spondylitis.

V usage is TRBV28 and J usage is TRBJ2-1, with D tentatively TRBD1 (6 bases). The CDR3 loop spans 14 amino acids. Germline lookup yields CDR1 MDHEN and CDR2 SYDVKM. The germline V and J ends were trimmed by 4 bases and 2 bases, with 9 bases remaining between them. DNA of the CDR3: TGTGCCAGCAGTTCAGGGGTACCCTACAATGAGCAGTTCTTC. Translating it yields CASSSGVPYNEQFF. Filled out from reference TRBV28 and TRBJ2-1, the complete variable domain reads DVKVTQSSRYLVKRTGEKVFLECVQDMDHENMFWYRQDPGLGLRLIYFSYDVKMKEKGDIPEGYSVSREKKERFSLILESASTNQTSMYLCASSSGVPYNEQFFGPGTRLTVL.

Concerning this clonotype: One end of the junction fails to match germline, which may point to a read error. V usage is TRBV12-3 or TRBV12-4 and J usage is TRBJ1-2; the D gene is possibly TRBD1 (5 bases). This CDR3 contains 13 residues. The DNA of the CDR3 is TGTGCCAGAAGTTTGGGGATAGGGGCTGGCTACACCTTC. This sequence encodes CARSLGIGAGYTF.

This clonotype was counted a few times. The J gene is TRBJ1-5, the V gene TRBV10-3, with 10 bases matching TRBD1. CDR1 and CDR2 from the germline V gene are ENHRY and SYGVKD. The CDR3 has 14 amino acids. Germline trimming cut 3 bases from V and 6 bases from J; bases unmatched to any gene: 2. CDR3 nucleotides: TGTGCCATCAGTGATGGGACAGGGGTTCAGCCCCAGCATTTT. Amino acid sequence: CAISDGTGVQPQHF.

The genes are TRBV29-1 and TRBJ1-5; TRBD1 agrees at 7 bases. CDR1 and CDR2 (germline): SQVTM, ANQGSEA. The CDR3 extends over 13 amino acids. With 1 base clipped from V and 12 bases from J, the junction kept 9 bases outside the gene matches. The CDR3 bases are TGCAGCGTTGAAGCGACCAGGGGGGTAGGCCAGCATTTT. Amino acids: CSVEATRGVGQHF.

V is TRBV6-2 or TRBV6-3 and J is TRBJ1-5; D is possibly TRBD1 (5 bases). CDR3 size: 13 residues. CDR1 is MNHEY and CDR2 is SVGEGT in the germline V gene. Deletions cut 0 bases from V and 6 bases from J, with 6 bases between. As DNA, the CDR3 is TGTGCCAGCAGTTACTCTGGGGCTCAGCCCCAGCATTTT. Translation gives CASSYSGAQPQHF.

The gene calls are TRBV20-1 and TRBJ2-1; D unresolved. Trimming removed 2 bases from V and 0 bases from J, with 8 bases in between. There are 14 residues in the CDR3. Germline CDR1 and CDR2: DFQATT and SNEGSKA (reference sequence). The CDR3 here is CSARILSSYNEQFF. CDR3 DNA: TGCAGTGCTAGAATCCTGAGCTCCTACAATGAGCAGTTCTTC.

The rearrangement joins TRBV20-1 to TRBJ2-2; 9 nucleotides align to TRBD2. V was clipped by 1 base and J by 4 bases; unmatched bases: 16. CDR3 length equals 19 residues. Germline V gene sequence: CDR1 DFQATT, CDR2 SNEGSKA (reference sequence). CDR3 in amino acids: CSARVAGTSNPGVTGELFF. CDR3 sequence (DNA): TGCAGTGCTAGAGTCGCCGGGACTAGCAACCCTGGGGTCACCGGGGAGCTGTTTTTT.

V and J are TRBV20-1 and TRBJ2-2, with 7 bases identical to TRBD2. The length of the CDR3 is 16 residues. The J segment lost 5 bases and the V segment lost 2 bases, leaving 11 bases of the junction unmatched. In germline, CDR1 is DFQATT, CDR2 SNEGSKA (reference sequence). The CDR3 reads CSARPRRAGETGELFF. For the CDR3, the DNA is TGCAGTGCTAGACCTCGCCGGGCGGGAGAGACCGGGGAGCTGTTTTTT.

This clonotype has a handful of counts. Here the CDR3 reads CASSMGGEQYF. The CDR3 nucleotides read TGTGCCAGCTCCATGGGGGGCGAGCAGTACTTC. The chain links TRBV27 to TRBJ2-7; D perhaps matches TRBD2 (6 bases). The V gene lost 8 bases and the J gene lost 6 bases, with 11 bases spanning the gap. Germline V lookup: CDR1 MNHEY, CDR2 SMNVEV (reference sequence). The CDR3 length is 11 residues.

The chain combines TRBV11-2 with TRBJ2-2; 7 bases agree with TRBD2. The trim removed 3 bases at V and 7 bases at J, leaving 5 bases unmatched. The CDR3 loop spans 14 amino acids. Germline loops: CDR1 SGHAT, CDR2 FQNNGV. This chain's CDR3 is CASSFGGLDGELFF. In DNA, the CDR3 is TGTGCCAGCAGCTTCGGGGGGTTGGACGGGGAGCTGTTTTTT. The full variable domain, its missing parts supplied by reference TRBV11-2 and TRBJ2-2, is EAGVAQSPRYKIIEKRQSVAFWCNPISGHATLYWYQQILGQGPKLLIQFQNNGVVDDSQLPKDRFSAERLKGVDSTLKIQPAKLEDSAVYLCASSFGGLDGELFFGEGSRLTVL.

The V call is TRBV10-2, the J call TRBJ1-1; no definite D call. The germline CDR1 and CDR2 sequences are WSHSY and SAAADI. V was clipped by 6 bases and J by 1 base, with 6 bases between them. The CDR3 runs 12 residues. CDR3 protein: CASRRQNTEAFF. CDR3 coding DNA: TGCGCCAGCAGAAGACAGAACACTGAAGCTTTCTTT.

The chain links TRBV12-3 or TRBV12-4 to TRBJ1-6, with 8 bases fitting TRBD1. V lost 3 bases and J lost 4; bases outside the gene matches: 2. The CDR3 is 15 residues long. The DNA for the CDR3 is TGTGCCAGCAGTTTTGACAGGGGATATAATTCACCCCTCCACTTT. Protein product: CASSFDRGYNSPLHF.

The CDR3 region is CASTNAGNYGYTF. The CDR3 nucleotides read TGTGCCAGCACCAACGCGGGGAACTATGGCTACACCTTC. The chain combines TRBV7-8 with TRBJ1-2; D is uncertain. Germline-derived CDR1 and CDR2 are SGHVS and FQNEAQ. CDR3 length: 13 residues. V was clipped by 7 bases and J by 2 bases, with 11 bases between them.

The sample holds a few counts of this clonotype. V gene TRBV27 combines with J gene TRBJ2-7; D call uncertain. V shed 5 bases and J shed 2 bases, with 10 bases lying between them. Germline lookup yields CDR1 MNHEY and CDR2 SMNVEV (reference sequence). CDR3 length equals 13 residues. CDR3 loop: CASSLGMAYEQYF. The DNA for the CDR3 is TGTGCCAGCAGTCTAGGAATGGCCTACGAGCAGTACTTC.

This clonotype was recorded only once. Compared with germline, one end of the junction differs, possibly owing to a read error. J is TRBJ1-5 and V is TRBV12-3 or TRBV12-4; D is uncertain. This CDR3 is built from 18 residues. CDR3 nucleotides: TGTGCCATCAGTTTTAATCGTGTGGACGCTAGGTCCAATCAGCCCCAGCATTTT. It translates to CAISFNRVDARSNQPQHF.

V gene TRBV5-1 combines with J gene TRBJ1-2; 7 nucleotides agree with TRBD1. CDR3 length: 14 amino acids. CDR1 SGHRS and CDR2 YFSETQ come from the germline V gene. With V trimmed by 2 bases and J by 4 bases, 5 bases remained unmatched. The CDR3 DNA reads TGCGCCAGCAGCTTTGGCACAGGGGCCTATGGCTACACCTTC. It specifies CASSFGTGAYGYTF.

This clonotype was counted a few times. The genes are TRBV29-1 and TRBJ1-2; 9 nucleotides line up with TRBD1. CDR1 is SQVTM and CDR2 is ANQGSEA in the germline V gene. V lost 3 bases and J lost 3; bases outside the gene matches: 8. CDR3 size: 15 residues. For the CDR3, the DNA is TGCAGCGTTGAGGGGAACAGGGGGCGAGACTATGGCTACACCTTC. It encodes CSVEGNRGRDYGYTF. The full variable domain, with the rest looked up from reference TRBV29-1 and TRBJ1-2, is SAVISQKPSRDICQRGTSLTIQCQVDSQVTMMFWYRQQPGQSLTLIATANQGSEATYESGFVIDKFPISRPNLTFSTLTVSNMSPEDSSIYLCSVEGNRGRDYGYTFGSGTRLTVV.

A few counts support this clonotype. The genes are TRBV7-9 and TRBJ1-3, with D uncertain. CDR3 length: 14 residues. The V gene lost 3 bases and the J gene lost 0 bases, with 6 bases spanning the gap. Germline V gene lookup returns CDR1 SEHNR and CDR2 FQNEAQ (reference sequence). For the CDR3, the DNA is TGTGCCAGCAGCTTTACGGACTCTGGAAACACCATATATTTT. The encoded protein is CASSFTDSGNTIYF.

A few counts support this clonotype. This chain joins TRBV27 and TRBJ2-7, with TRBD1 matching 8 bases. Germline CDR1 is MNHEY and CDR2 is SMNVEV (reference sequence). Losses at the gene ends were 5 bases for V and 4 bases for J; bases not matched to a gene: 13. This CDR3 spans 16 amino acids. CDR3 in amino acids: CASSARPGTGNYEQYF. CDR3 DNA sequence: TGTGCCAGCAGTGCCCGACCCGGGACAGGTAATTACGAGCAGTACTTC.

The CDR3 sequence is CATSDPGQTGGISSYNEQFF. The CDR3 nucleotides read TGTGCCACCAGTGACCCCGGCCAGACAGGGGGTATTAGCTCCTACAATGAGCAGTTCTTC. V and J are TRBV24-1 and TRBJ2-1; TRBD1 agrees at 9 bases. CDR3 length: 20 amino acids. The germline V gene encodes CDR1 KGHDR and CDR2 SFDVKD. J was trimmed by 0 bases and V by 4 bases; bases with no gene match: 15.

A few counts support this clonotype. The DNA of the CDR3 is TGTGCCAGCAGTCCTAGCGGGGCGGTAGATACGCAGTATTTT. It encodes CASSPSGAVDTQYF. The gene calls are TRBV12-3 or TRBV12-4 and TRBJ2-3; TRBD2 matches at 9 bases. V was pared by 5 bases and J by 5 bases, with 5 bases of the junction left unmatched. The CDR3 has 14 amino acids.

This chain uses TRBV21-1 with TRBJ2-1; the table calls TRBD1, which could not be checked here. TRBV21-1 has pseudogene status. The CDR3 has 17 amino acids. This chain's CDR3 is CASSKRSCRALGNEQFF. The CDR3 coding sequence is TGTGCCAGCAGCAAAAGGTCCTGCCGGGCGTTAGGTAATGAGCAGTTCTTC.

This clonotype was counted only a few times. The CDR3 loop is CASSVTSVDTQYF. DNA of the CDR3: TGTGCCAGCAGTGTAACTAGCGTTGATACGCAGTATTTT. V is TRBV2 and J is TRBJ2-3; TRBD2 matches at 7 bases. Germline-derived CDR1 and CDR2 are SNHLY and FYNNEI. Trimming removed 4 bases from V and 6 bases from J; junction bases left unmatched: 4. The CDR3 consists of 13 residues.

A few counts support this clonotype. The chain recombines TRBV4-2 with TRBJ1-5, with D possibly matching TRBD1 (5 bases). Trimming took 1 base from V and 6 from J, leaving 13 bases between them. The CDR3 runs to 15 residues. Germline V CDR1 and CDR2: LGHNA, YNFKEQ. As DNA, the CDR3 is TGTGCCAGCAGCCAAGTTCAGGGAGTGGGTCAGCCCCAGCATTTT. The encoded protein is CASSQVQGVGQPQHF.

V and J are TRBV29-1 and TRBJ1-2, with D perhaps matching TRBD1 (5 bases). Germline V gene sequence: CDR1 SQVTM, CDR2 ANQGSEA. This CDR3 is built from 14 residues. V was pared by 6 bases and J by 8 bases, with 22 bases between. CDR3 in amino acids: CSVGQGPASPGYTF. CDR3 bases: TGCAGCGTCGGGCAGGGCCCTGCGAGTCCGGGCTACACCTTC.

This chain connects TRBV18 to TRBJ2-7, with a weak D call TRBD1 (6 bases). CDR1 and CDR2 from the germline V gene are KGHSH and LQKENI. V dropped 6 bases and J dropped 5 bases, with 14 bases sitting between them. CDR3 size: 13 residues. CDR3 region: CASSIQGIDEQYF. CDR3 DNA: TGTGCCAGCTCCATACAGGGTATTGACGAGCAGTACTTC.

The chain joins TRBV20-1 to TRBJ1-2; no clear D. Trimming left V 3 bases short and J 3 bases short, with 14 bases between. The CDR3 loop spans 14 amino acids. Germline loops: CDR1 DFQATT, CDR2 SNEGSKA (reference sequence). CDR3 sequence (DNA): TGCAGTGCTAGCCCGGGTCTCTTTGACTATGGCTACACCTTC. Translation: CSASPGLFDYGYTF.

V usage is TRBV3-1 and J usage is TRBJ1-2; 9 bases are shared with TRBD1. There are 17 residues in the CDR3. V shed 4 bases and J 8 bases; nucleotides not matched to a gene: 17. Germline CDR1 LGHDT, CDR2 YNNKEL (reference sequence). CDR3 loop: CASSPKGQGLIRSGYTF. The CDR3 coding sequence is TGTGCCAGCAGCCCAAAGGGACAGGGATTAATTCGTTCGGGCTACACCTTC.

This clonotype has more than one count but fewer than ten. Here the CDR3 DNA reads TGTGCCAGCAGCGACTACAGGCGCACAGATACGCAGTATTTT. It specifies CASSDYRRTDTQYF. V and J are TRBV7-2 and TRBJ2-3; TRBD1 or TRBD2 may be the D gene (5 bases each). Germline lookup yields CDR1 SGHTA and CDR2 FQGNSA. Trimming pared 5 bases from V and 1 base from J, leaving 10 bases between. This CDR3 region has 14 residues.